This TCR beta chain originates from a study of cytomegalovirus exposure and HLA in healthy donors. Turning to the study itself: In an early release, HLA-typed donors contributed 75 million to 85 million unique TCR sequences.

In germline, CDR1 is SGHDT, CDR2 YYEEEE. V was clipped by 0 bases and J by 0 bases, with 7 bases between them. The CDR3 runs to 15 residues. The PCR had 60 Vbeta and 13 Jbeta primers. TCRdb's copy holds only in-frame clones and misses some; the assay was immunoSEQ multiplex PCR. The top ten hold 1.6% of the sample, which has around 110,000 clones, around 74% seen once. V is TRBV5-6 and J is TRBJ1-3; no clear D. The receptor was derived from a woman under 30 in good health and CMV-seronegative. The sample taken for sequencing was PBMCs. In DNA, the CDR3 is TGTGCCAGCAGCTTGGCACGGGACTCTGGAAACACCATATATTTT. Translation gives CASSLARDSGNTIYF.